The 20 T cell receptor beta chains listed next were all sequenced from one sample in a study of control samples from healthy donors and cancer patients. Libraries were prepared by immunoSEQ multiplex PCR; TCRdb keeps only in-frame clonotypes and omits some of them. The sample shows more than 95,000 clones, around 87% of them seen only once. The specimen sequenced was blood. All receptors come from a man aged 40-50 years in good health.

The rearrangement links TRBV19 to TRBJ1-6, with 10 bases identical to TRBD1. Germline V gene data show CDR1 as LNHDA and CDR2 as SQIVND (reference sequence). The V segment lost 3 bases and the J segment 7 bases; nucleotides outside the gene matches: 6. CDR3 length equals 16 residues. The chain's CDR3 is CASSITGTGVNSPLHF. The DNA of the CDR3 is TGTGCCAGTAGTATCACCGGGACAGGGGTCAATTCACCCCTCCACTTT.

CDR3 residues: CASSQTRLAGGPDTQYF. The CDR3 nucleotides are TGTGCCAGCAGCCAAACCCGACTAGCGGGGGGGCCAGATACGCAGTATTTT. The chain employs TRBV3-1 (or the pseudogene TRBV3-2) and TRBJ2-3, with 14 bases that match TRBD2. V trimming: 2 bases; J trimming: 4 bases; junction bases outside the gene matches: 5. The CDR3 consists of 17 residues. Germline CDR1 is LGHDT and CDR2 is YNNKEL (reference sequence).

The chain recombines TRBV24-1 with TRBJ2-2, with 10 positions matching TRBD1. Germline loops: CDR1 KGHDR, CDR2 SFDVKD. The CDR3 is 15 amino acids. The V gene end was trimmed by 4 bases and the J gene end by 5 bases; junction bases not matched to a gene: 3. Here the CDR3 reads CATSDWGQGTGELFF. The CDR3 DNA reads TGTGCCACCAGTGACTGGGGACAGGGGACCGGGGAGCTGTTTTTT.

V and J are TRBV6-1 and TRBJ2-5, with D tentatively TRBD2 (6 bases). Germline V gives CDR1 MNHNS, CDR2 SASEGT. V lost 0 bases and J 5 bases, leaving 13 bases between the germline ends. The CDR3 totals 15 residues. The CDR3 region is CASSEAFGGGETQYF. DNA for the CDR3: TGTGCCAGCAGTGAAGCGTTCGGGGGAGGTGAGACCCAGTACTTC.

The V and J genes are TRBV9 and TRBJ1-6; 7 bases agree with TRBD1. Germline values: CDR1 SGDLS, CDR2 YYNGEE. Trimming removed 4 bases from V and 9 bases from J; junction bases left unmatched: 4. The CDR3 loop spans 13 amino acids. CDR3 in amino acids: CASSPRTGSPLHF. The DNA of the CDR3 is TGTGCCAGCAGCCCTCGGACAGGTTCACCCCTCCACTTT.

The chain employs TRBV27 and TRBJ1-3; perhaps TRBD1 as D (6 bases). From germline, CDR1 is MNHEY and CDR2 SMNVEV (reference sequence). With 0 bases removed from V and 0 bases from J, the gap between germline ends came to 12 bases. This CDR3 has 17 amino acids. DNA for the CDR3: TGTGCCAGCAGTTTATCCGGGACACCTAGCTCTGGAAACACCATATATTTT. Amino acids: CASSLSGTPSSGNTIYF.

The chain has TRBV10-1 and TRBJ2-2; D is unresolved. Looked up from germline, CDR1 is WNHNN and CDR2 is SYGVQD (reference sequence). V shed 6 bases and J shed 6 bases, with 8 bases lying between them. The CDR3 loop spans 12 amino acids. The CDR3 coding sequence is TGCGCCAGCAGCAGAATCGCCGGGGAGCTGTTTTTT. Protein product: CASSRIAGELFF.

A single count supports this clone. The V and J genes are TRBV5-1 and TRBJ2-5; 7 bases are shared with TRBD2. Germline CDR1 and CDR2: SGHRS and YFSETQ. V trimming: 0 bases; J trimming: 5 bases; junction bases outside the gene matches: 7. This CDR3 has 15 amino acids. The CDR3 nucleotides read TGCGCCAGCAGCTTGGTAGCGGGTCCCGCGGAGACCCAGTACTTC. This sequence encodes CASSLVAGPAETQYF.

The chain combines TRBV7-2 with TRBJ2-5; TRBD2 agrees at 7 bases. CDR3 length: 18 residues. Unmatched junction bases numbered 16, after V lost 5 bases and J lost 1 base. In germline, CDR1 is SGHTA, CDR2 FQGNSA. The CDR3 loop is CASSPKGRPGGRQETQYF. The CDR3 DNA reads TGTGCCAGCAGCCCAAAGGGGAGGCCGGGGGGACGCCAAGAGACCCAGTACTTC.

This chain uses TRBV18 with TRBJ2-1; D is unclear. The CDR3 is made up of 13 amino acids. CDR1 KGHSH and CDR2 LQKENI come from the germline V gene. V shed 2 bases and J shed 3 bases, with 5 bases lying between them. DNA for the CDR3: TGTGCCAGCTCACCAGAGAGCTACAATGAGCAGTTCTTC. The encoded protein is CASSPESYNEQFF.

A few counts support this clone. The chain has TRBV4-3 and TRBJ2-7; D gene uncertain. The germline V and J ends were trimmed by 0 bases and 1 base, with 10 bases remaining between them. This CDR3 has 15 amino acids. Germline values: CDR1 LGHNA, CDR2 YSLEER. The CDR3 DNA reads as TGCGCCAGCAGCCAAGATGCCAGCCGGTCCTACGAGCAGTACTTC. It translates to CASSQDASRSYEQYF.

The J gene is TRBJ2-5, the V gene TRBV19, with D perhaps TRBD2 (6 bases). Trimming removed 0 bases from V and 5 bases from J, with 7 bases in between. The CDR3 consists of 13 residues. The germline V gene encodes CDR1 LNHDA and CDR2 SQIVND (reference sequence). The CDR3 is CASSIESGETQYF. The DNA of the CDR3 is TGTGCCAGTAGTATAGAAAGCGGGGAGACCCAGTACTTC. Variable domain in full (rest from reference TRBV19 and TRBJ2-5): DGGITQSPKYLFRKEGQNVTLSCEQNLNHDAMYWYRQDPGQGLRLIYYSQIVNDFQKGDIAEGYSVSREKKESFPLTVTSAQKNPTAFYLCASSIESGETQYFGPGTRLLVL.

This clone came up a few times. This chain links TRBV27 with TRBJ2-1, with 8 bases matching TRBD2. Germline assignment: CDR1 MNHEY and CDR2 SMNVEV (reference sequence). After removal of 4 bases from V and 6 bases from J, the junction contained 11 bases not matched to a gene. The CDR3 is made up of 16 amino acids. The CDR3 DNA reads TGTGCCAGCAGTTCCTCGCCGACTAGCGCAACCAATGAGCAGTTCTTC. It specifies CASSSSPTSATNEQFF.

This rearrangement joins TRBV9 to TRBJ1-3; TRBD1 might be the D (5 bases). Germline CDR1 and CDR2: SGDLS and YYNGEE. This CDR3 spans 14 amino acids. V lost 3 bases to trimming and J lost 9 bases, with 16 bases between them. CDR3 in amino acids: CASSAMAGSGTIYF. DNA of the CDR3: TGTGCCAGCAGCGCCATGGCAGGGTCTGGCACCATATATTTT.

The chain is built from TRBV5-1 and TRBJ2-1, with a tentative D call TRBD2 (5 bases). The V and J ends lost 0 bases and 1 base respectively, with 8 bases between them. The CDR3 has 15 amino acids. CDR1 is SGHRS, CDR2 YFSETQ, per germline. The CDR3 loop reads CASSLVEESYNEQFF. The CDR3 region has the DNA TGCGCCAGCAGCTTGGTGGAGGAATCCTACAATGAGCAGTTCTTC.

The V gene is TRBV6-5, the J gene TRBJ1-5; D not certain. Deletions cut 0 bases from V and 6 bases from J, with 6 bases between. Germline V lookup: CDR1 MNHEY, CDR2 SVGAGI. The CDR3 is 13 residues long. CDR3 protein: CASSYSQIQPQHF. CDR3 nucleotides: TGTGCCAGCAGTTACTCGCAAATTCAGCCCCAGCATTTT.

The chain links TRBV24-1 to TRBJ1-2; D unresolved. V was clipped by 5 bases and J by 5 bases, with 11 bases between them. This CDR3 contains 13 residues. Germline CDR1 KGHDR, CDR2 SFDVKD. The CDR3 bases are TGTGCCACCAGTGGCACCGCCGTATATGGCTACACCTTC. It encodes CATSGTAVYGYTF.

This clone has just one count. The V gene is TRBV27, the J gene TRBJ2-1; TRBD2 matches 9 bases. The trim removed 5 bases at V and 6 bases at J, leaving 11 bases unmatched. CDR3 size: 16 residues. Germline loops: CDR1 MNHEY, CDR2 SMNVEV (reference sequence). The CDR3 reads CASSPRRTSAGNEQFF. The CDR3 bases are TGTGCCAGCAGTCCACGACGGACTAGCGCCGGCAATGAGCAGTTCTTC.

This rearrangement joins TRBV18 to TRBJ1-2; D perhaps matches TRBD1 (6 bases). The CDR3 has 15 amino acids. V was shortened by 3 bases and J by 3 bases, with 14 bases between the two germline ends. From germline, CDR1 is KGHSH and CDR2 LQKENI. CDR3 in amino acids: CASSPPGQLDYGYTF. CDR3 in DNA: TGTGCCAGCTCACCTCCCGGACAGTTAGACTATGGCTACACCTTC.

The J gene is TRBJ2-1, the V gene TRBV9; D is undetermined. V was pared by 0 bases and J by 2 bases, with 9 bases between. Germline V lookup: CDR1 SGDLS, CDR2 YYNGEE. CDR3 length: 15 residues. CDR3 bases: TGTGCCAGCAGCGTAGACCCCAGTGCCTACAATGAGCAGTTCTTC. This gives the protein CASSVDPSAYNEQFF.